This TCR beta chain emerged from a study of blood T cell repertoires in COVID-19. Across the whole study: Samples of COVID-19 (acute and convalescent) were obtained from the United States, Italy and Spain. Sources were T cells, B-cell-depleted T cells, or PBMCs; the material itself was cDNA or gDNA.

As originally analysed: Estimation of nucleated cell counts relied on the amplification of reference gene primers. Here immunoSEQ multiplex PCR was the method, and the copy in TCRdb shows in-frame clones only, minus some. That table gives V, J and clone size, and the DNA gave D and trimming. Counted here are some 200,000 clones, roughly 84% occurring once; the ten biggest clones make up roughly 20%. CDR1 is MNHEY and CDR2 is SVGEGT in the germline V gene. V lost 2 bases and J lost 1; bases outside the gene matches: 6. This CDR3 is 16 amino acids long. The V and J genes are TRBV6-2 or TRBV6-3 and TRBJ2-3, with 7 bases lining up with TRBD2. What was sequenced was peripheral blood. The TCR was taken from a woman older than 75 with active or convalescent COVID-19. The CDR3 DNA follows: TGTGCCAGCAGTTACGTTGCGGGGGTACGCACAGATACGCAGTATTTT. Translation: CASSYVAGVRTDTQYF.